This TCR beta chain stems from a study of cytomegalovirus exposure and HLA in healthy donors. The overall study: A later analysis reported the 120 or so validation repertoires used the same platform as the roughly 700 first-cohort repertoires. Whole-study findings and limits: TCR beta chains numbering some 160 were designated cytomegalovirus-associated.

Only in-frame clones appear in the TCRdb table, and some are missing; sequencing was by immunoSEQ multiplex PCR. The sample carries roughly 350,000 clones, roughly 89% recorded once. It was the roughly 130-subject validation cohort, separate from the approximately 620-subject first cohort, to which the donors belonged. The CDR3 spans 16 residues. Trimming removed 1 base from V and 5 bases from J, with 17 bases in between. Germline lookup yields CDR1 LGHNA and CDR2 YSLEER. Details on this clone: What it binds is unknown.

V gene TRBV4-3 combines with J gene TRBJ2-5; possibly TRBD2 for D (5 bases). The origin of this receptor is a woman in her late teens or twenties in good health and CMV-seronegative. Material: PBMCs. CDR3 nucleotide sequence: TGCGCCAGCAGCCAAGGGGTCGGGGAAAGGTCGGAGACCCAGTACTTC. Residues: CASSQGVGERSETQYF.